This T cell receptor beta chain is from a study of molecular identifiers for immune sequencing clone quantification. V was clipped by 6 bases and J by 2 bases; unmatched bases: 8. The CDR3 loop spans 14 amino acids. Germline assignment: CDR1 SQVTM and CDR2 ANQGSEA. MiXCR was run by TCRdb on the PCR reads, yielding one entry per CDR3 protein. This table has around 460,000 distinct CDR3 sequences, about a fifth appearing once. The specimen was naive CD8+ T cells from blood, with Jurkat cell RNA spiked in. The sample's subset: FACS-sorted CD8+CD4-CCR7+CD45RA+ naive T cells. This TCR came from a human donor in good health. Some libraries in this study had Jurkat cell RNA spiked in. The J gene is TRBJ2-7, the V gene TRBV29-1; 9 nucleotides line up with TRBD2. The CDR3 sequence: CSVRLAGAAYEQYF. The DNA of the CDR3 is TGCAGCGTGAGATTAGCGGGAGCCGCCTACGAGCAGTACTTC.